This T cell receptor beta chain stems from a study of response to subunit inactivated influenza vaccine. MiXCR was run by TCRdb on the RT-PCR reads, yielding one entry per CDR3 protein. The data contain about 520,000 distinct CDR3 sequences, around 25% of them singletons. The CDR3 covers 19 residues. The germline V gene has CDR1 SGHDN and CDR2 FVKESK. V lost 2 bases and J 1 base, leaving 23 bases between the germline ends. This chain joins TRBV14 and TRBJ2-5; D tentatively reads TRBD1 or TRBD2 (5 bases each). Specimen: CD4+ T cells sorted from PBMCs, collected roughly 5 days after vaccination. The TCR comes from a man between 45 and 60 years old who received an inactivated influenza vaccine. The CDR3 DNA is TGTGCCAGCAGCCAAAAGATCCGGGACCCATCGTCAGGCCAAGAGACCCAGTACTTC. Translating it yields CASSQKIRDPSSGQETQYF.